This T cell receptor (beta chain) was observed in a study of blood T cell repertoires in COVID-19 (dated by TCRdb to the early 2020s). Background on the whole study: Samples from collaborators originated in the United States, Italy and Spain and spanned both the acute and convalescent phases of COVID-19. The material from the prospective study consisted of cDNA or gDNA derived from T cells, B-cell-depleted T cells, or PBMCs. The dataset comprised deeply sampled blood TCRbeta repertoires from subjects exposed to, actively infected with, or recovered from COVID-19. The repertoires were released in a freely available public database intended as a resource for research on the immune response to SARS-CoV-2. The samples were drawn from two sources: the first 160 participants of the ongoing ImmuneRACE study, and 1,000 to 1,500 subjects contributed by 6 global collaborators. A de-identified subject ID, COVID-19 status, age in years and sex were almost always included in the sample metadata. Where HLA class I and class II types were available, the types were taken from metadata supplied by the sample provider, not from assay-based typing.

TCRbeta CDR3 regions were amplified from genomic DNA using the immunoSEQ Assay, a bias-controlled multiplex PCR. The original methods were these. Nucleated cell counts per sample were estimated from amplification of reference gene primers within the assay. To quantify the absolute abundance of each unique TCRbeta CDR3 rearrangement, sequence reads were collapsed and filtered. For each sample, productive Simpson clonality was calculated as the square root of Simpson's diversity index over productive rearrangements. Entries here come from immuneACCESS through TCRdb and include only in-frame sequences with V and J called. Some clones fail to appear in such tables; in the studies checked, an unresolved V gene covers under half of the shortfall, and the cause of the remainder is unknown. From that table come the V and J calls and clone size; the DNA was used to work out D and trimming. For this sample there are approximately 70,000 clones; approximately 83% appear just once. The ten most abundant clones make up 2.5% to 3% of the sample.

This clone was detected only a few times. The clone's antigen remains unknown. The sample holds no much larger clone one base away, and base qualities are not on file. From cysteine to phenylalanine, the CDR3 is 16 amino acids long. Only the CDR3 DNA stays, 48 bases, in frame from base 1. The germline V gene sets CDR1 to SGHRS and CDR2 to YFSETQ. Germline trimming amounts to 1 base on V and 5 bases on J, with 10 as the count of junction bases outside the gene matches. General study outcomes and caveats: Clinical and demographic metadata were provided uncurated, with the amount varying by source and participant.

Collaborating institutions collected whole blood in K2EDTA tubes following their own protocols. Collaborator samples were shipped for TCRbeta analysis as frozen whole blood, isolated PBMCs, or DNA extracted from either sample type. The sequencing sample was made of peripheral blood. This clonotype was sampled from an elderly man with active or convalescent COVID-19. The V and J genes are TRBV5-1 and TRBJ2-5; the central 8 bases match TRBD2. The nucleotides are TGCGCCAGCAGCTTGCGGGGGGGTCCCCCGGGTGAGACCCAGTACTTC. This gives the protein CASSLRGGPPGETQYF.